The 29 T cell receptor beta chains presented below share a single source sample, sequenced in a study of beta chain features in type 1 diabetes. The entirety of the isolated RNA underwent reverse transcription, so expressed TCRB transcripts were sequenced. Sequencing was performed with immunoSEQ multiplex PCR; in TCRdb, only in-frame clones are kept and a portion is missing. The table includes some 400,000 clones, about 16% detected once. The sequenced sample was naive CD4+ T cells from blood. Source of these receptors: a woman younger than 35 in good health.

This clone has just a few counts. The V gene is TRBV28, the J gene TRBJ2-7, with D unclear. Germline assignment: CDR1 MDHEN and CDR2 SYDVKM. This CDR3 spans 14 amino acids. Trimming shortened V by 2 bases and J by 2 bases, and 10 bases separated the two germline ends. The CDR3 sequence is CASSLAEPTYEQYF. Here the CDR3 DNA reads TGTGCCAGCAGTTTAGCGGAGCCCACCTACGAGCAGTACTTC. The full variable domain, its missing parts supplied by reference TRBV28 and TRBJ2-7, is DVKVTQSSRYLVKRTGEKVFLECVQDMDHENMFWYRQDPGLGLRLIYFSYDVKMKEKGDIPEGYSVSREKKERFSLILESASTNQTSMYLCASSLAEPTYEQYFGPGTRLTVT.

This clone came up a few times. The rearrangement uses TRBV9 and TRBJ2-7, with 8 nucleotides matching TRBD2. This CDR3 region has 16 residues. V lost 3 bases and J lost 5; bases outside the gene matches: 13. Germline loops: CDR1 SGDLS, CDR2 YYNGEE. DNA for the CDR3: TGTGCCAGCAGCGCAGACCCGGGGGGGCGCCTCCACGAGCAGTACTTC. Its protein is CASSADPGGRLHEQYF. Variable domain in full (rest from reference TRBV9 and TRBJ2-7): DSGVTQTPKHLITATGQRVTLRCSPRSGDLSVYWYQQSLDQGLQFLIQYYNGEERAKGNILERFSAQQFPDLHSELNLSSLELGDSALYFCASSADPGGRLHEQYFGPGTRLTVT.

The chain uses TRBV29-1 and TRBJ1-4, with a possible D match to TRBD1 (5 bases). Germline V gives CDR1 SQVTM, CDR2 ANQGSEA. CDR3 length: 11 amino acids. V dropped 3 bases and J dropped 8 bases, with 7 bases sitting between them. The CDR3 DNA reads as TGCAGCGTTGACTACAGGGAAAAACTGTTTTTT. It codes for CSVDYREKLFF.

This clone has more than one count but fewer than ten. J is TRBJ1-2 and V is TRBV7-9; the D gene is possibly TRBD1 (6 bases). In germline, CDR1 is SEHNR, CDR2 FQNEAQ (reference sequence). The CDR3 spans 15 residues. The V end was cut by 1 base, the J end by 6 bases, with 15 bases between. The CDR3 nucleotides are TGTGCCAGCAGCTTAGAGGCAGGGGCGAACCATGGCTACACCTTC. It encodes CASSLEAGANHGYTF.

There are a few counts of this clone. This rearrangement joins TRBV7-2 to TRBJ2-2; 8 bases fit TRBD2. The germline V gene encodes CDR1 SGHTA and CDR2 FQGNSA. V lost 0 bases to trimming and J lost 5 bases; unmatched junction nucleotides: 5. This CDR3 is 16 amino acids long. The CDR3 spells CASSLAFGGRTGELFF. In nucleotides, the CDR3 is TGTGCCAGCAGCTTAGCCTTCGGCGGGAGGACCGGGGAGCTGTTTTTT.

The V gene is TRBV7-3, the J gene TRBJ2-7; 8 nucleotides line up with TRBD2. This CDR3 comprises 14 residues. The germline V gene encodes CDR1 SGHTA and CDR2 FQGTGA. J lost 7 bases, V lost 3 bases, and 8 bases had no gene match. CDR3 in amino acids: CASSLTGLVLEQYF. Here the CDR3 DNA reads TGTGCCAGCAGCTTGACGGGACTAGTGCTGGAGCAGTACTTC.

This clone turned up a few times. The chain is built from TRBV5-1 and TRBJ1-5; D ambiguous. Germline CDR1 is SGHRS and CDR2 is YFSETQ. CDR3 length: 16 amino acids. With 0 bases removed from V and 5 bases from J, the gap between germline ends came to 15 bases. CDR3 region: CASSLAPGVSHQPQHF. The CDR3 nucleotides read TGCGCCAGCAGCTTGGCACCCGGGGTATCTCATCAGCCCCAGCATTTT.

This clone was observed a few times. The chain is built from TRBV5-6 and TRBJ2-7; D remains ambiguous. V gave up 3 bases and J gave up 9 bases, with 10 bases separating them. CDR3 size: 11 residues. Per germline, CDR1 SGHDT and CDR2 YYEEEE. The CDR3 sequence is CASSSGAGQYF. CDR3 DNA sequence: TGTGCCAGCAGCTCCGGAGCCGGGCAGTACTTC.

This clone was observed a handful of times. V gene TRBV13 combines with J gene TRBJ1-2; D gene ambiguous. CDR1 PRHDT and CDR2 FYEKMQ come from the germline V gene (reference sequence). V dropped 5 bases and J dropped 8 bases, with 15 bases sitting between them. The CDR3 runs 13 residues. CDR3 protein: CASSHDTVKGYTF. CDR3 DNA sequence: TGTGCCAGCAGCCACGACACGGTTAAGGGCTACACCTTC.

V is TRBV29-1 and J is TRBJ2-3; D gene uncertain. V lost 0 bases and J 2 bases, leaving 3 bases between the germline ends. CDR3 length equals 12 residues. Germline V gene lookup returns CDR1 SQVTM and CDR2 ANQGSEA. The CDR3 bases are TGCAGCGTTGAAGACAACACAGATACGCAGTATTTT. Protein product: CSVEDNTDTQYF.

V usage is TRBV2 and J usage is TRBJ2-6; TRBD1 aligns across 7 bases. With V trimmed by 4 bases and J by 4 bases, 4 bases remained unmatched. Germline V lookup: CDR1 SNHLY, CDR2 FYNNEI. The CDR3 has 15 amino acids. CDR3: CASSVMGQGANVLTF. CDR3 nucleotides: TGTGCCAGCAGTGTAATGGGACAGGGGGCCAACGTCCTGACTTTC.

The chain uses TRBV5-6 and TRBJ2-7; 12 nucleotides agree with TRBD2. J gave up 4 bases and V 3 bases, and 5 bases lay outside the gene matches. The CDR3 is made up of 15 amino acids. Germline loops: CDR1 SGHDT, CDR2 YYEEEE. This chain's CDR3 is CASSSSGRAEYEQYF. The CDR3 DNA follows: TGTGCCAGCAGCTCTAGCGGGAGGGCCGAGTACGAGCAGTACTTC.

The J gene is TRBJ1-1, the V gene TRBV4-1; no clear D gene. The CDR3 totals 14 residues. Germline loops: CDR1 MGHRA, CDR2 YSYEKL. The V end lost 2 bases, the J end lost 1 base, and 8 bases lay between the germline ends. DNA for the CDR3: TGCGCCAGCAGCCAACTACAGAGGAACACTGAAGCTTTCTTT. Protein: CASSQLQRNTEAFF.

This clone was seen a few times. The chain couples TRBV5-4 to TRBJ2-7, with D possibly TRBD2 on 6 matching bases. The germline V gene encodes CDR1 SGHNT and CDR2 YYREEE (reference sequence). The CDR3 is 14 amino acids. V was pared by 4 bases and J by 2 bases, with 13 bases between. CDR3 amino acids: CASSPGLIAYEQYF. The DNA for the CDR3 is TGTGCCAGCAGCCCGGGACTGATCGCCTACGAGCAGTACTTC.

V is TRBV9 and J is TRBJ2-1; D not resolved. The CDR3 contains 13 residues. V lost 4 bases and J 7 bases, leaving 12 bases between the germline ends. Germline values: CDR1 SGDLS, CDR2 YYNGEE. The CDR3 loop is CASSTRSVNEQFF. The CDR3 DNA is TGTGCCAGCAGCACCCGTTCAGTGAATGAGCAGTTCTTC. The whole variable domain, remainder taken from reference TRBV9 and TRBJ2-1, is DSGVTQTPKHLITATGQRVTLRCSPRSGDLSVYWYQQSLDQGLQFLIQYYNGEERAKGNILERFSAQQFPDLHSELNLSSLELGDSALYFCASSTRSVNEQFFGPGTRLTVL.

This clone has just a few counts. The V and J genes are TRBV5-6 and TRBJ2-1; TRBD1 aligns across 9 bases. The CDR3 spans 16 residues. V dropped 1 base and J dropped 6; count of bases not matched to a gene: 8. Germline assignment: CDR1 SGHDT and CDR2 YYEEEE. The CDR3, as DNA: TGTGCCAGCAGCTTGATTGGGACAGGGTGGACCAATGAGCAGTTCTTC. It specifies CASSLIGTGWTNEQFF.

This clone was counted a few times. The V and J genes are TRBV29-1 and TRBJ2-7; tentatively, D is TRBD1 (6 bases). Germline CDR1 SQVTM, CDR2 ANQGSEA. CDR3 length: 14 residues. The germline V and J ends were trimmed by 7 bases and 0 bases, with 16 bases remaining between them. CDR3 in DNA: TGCAGCGCCCAGGGCCACAGGGACTCCTACGAGCAGTACTTC. This encodes CSAQGHRDSYEQYF.

This clone was seen a few times. The chain joins TRBV7-2 to TRBJ2-1; 8 positions match TRBD2. The V segment lost 5 bases and the J segment 16 bases; nucleotides outside the gene matches: 10. CDR3 length: 12 amino acids. Germline CDR1 and CDR2: SGHTA and FQGNSA. The CDR3: CASSASGGPGFF. In DNA form, the CDR3 reads TGTGCCAGCAGCGCATCGGGAGGGCCGGGTTTCTTC.

The J gene is TRBJ2-3, the V gene TRBV30; 12 bases fit TRBD2. In germline, CDR1 is GTSNPN, CDR2 SVGIG (reference sequence). After removal of 0 bases from V and 4 bases from J, the junction contained 8 bases not matched to a gene. The CDR3 is made up of 17 amino acids. The CDR3 DNA follows: TGTGCCTGGAGTGTACGGAGGACTAGCGGGATAGCAGATACGCAGTATTTT. Translated: CAWSVRRTSGIADTQYF.

In this sample, this clone turned up a few times. This sequence joins TRBV5-6 and TRBJ1-1, with D tentatively TRBD1 (6 bases). Trimming removed 4 bases from V and 1 base from J, with 14 bases in between. The CDR3 is made up of 15 amino acids. CDR1 and CDR2 from the germline V gene are SGHDT and YYEEEE. Written as DNA, the CDR3 is TGTGCCAGCAGCGATTCCAAACAGGGGAACACTGAAGCTTTCTTT. Translation: CASSDSKQGNTEAFF.

The chain uses TRBV27 and TRBJ1-1; tentative D call: TRBD1 (5 bases). The germline V and J ends were trimmed by 4 bases and 4 bases, with 13 bases remaining between them. The CDR3 extends over 14 amino acids. Per the germline V gene, CDR1 is MNHEY and CDR2 is SMNVEV (reference sequence). The CDR3, as DNA: TGTGCCAGCAGTTCGGTGCGGGGGTTCACTGAAGCTTTCTTT. Its translation: CASSSVRGFTEAFF.

The V and J genes are TRBV19 and TRBJ2-5, with 11 positions matching TRBD2. The V segment lost 5 bases and the J segment 9 bases; nucleotides outside the gene matches: 11. This CDR3 has 15 amino acids. Germline CDR1 reads LNHDA; CDR2 reads SQIVND (reference sequence). The CDR3 bases are TGTGCCAGTAGTCAGGGGACTAGCGGCTACGGGGCCCAGTACTTC. This gives the protein CASSQGTSGYGAQYF.

The table lists this clone with a few counts. The J gene is TRBJ2-7, the V gene TRBV7-9, with 7 nucleotides matching TRBD1. This CDR3 is 14 amino acids long. Germline CDR1 is SEHNR and CDR2 is FQNEAQ (reference sequence). V shed 5 bases, J shed 7 bases, and the junction held 11 bases outside the gene matches. CDR3 loop: CASSLIGQEREQYF. In nucleotides, the CDR3 is TGTGCCAGCAGCCTCATCGGACAGGAGCGTGAGCAGTACTTC.

In this sample, this clone turned up a few times. J is TRBJ2-3 and V is TRBV29-1, with D uncertain. The length of the CDR3 is 13 residues. V lost 7 bases and J 6 bases, leaving 17 bases between the germline ends. CDR1 SQVTM and CDR2 ANQGSEA come from the germline V gene. CDR3: CSARPSSGDTQYF. In DNA form, the CDR3 reads TGCAGCGCCCGACCTAGTTCTGGGGATACGCAGTATTTT.

This clone has a handful of counts. This CDR3 reads CAWSPPGHPGGDEQYF. The CDR3 coding sequence is TGTGCCTGGAGCCCGCCCGGACACCCCGGGGGGGACGAGCAGTACTTC. This chain uses TRBV30 with TRBJ2-7; 8 nucleotides align to TRBD2. The J segment lost 5 bases and the V segment lost 3 bases, leaving 15 bases of the junction unmatched. Germline CDR1 is GTSNPN and CDR2 is SVGIG (reference sequence). This CDR3 has 16 residues. The variable domain in full, with the rest retrieved from reference TRBV30 and TRBJ2-7, is SQTIHQWPATLVQPVGSPLSLECTVEGTSNPNLYWYRQAAGRGLQLLFYSVGIGQISSEVPQNLSASRPQDRQFILSSKKLLLSDSGFYLCAWSPPGHPGGDEQYFGPGTRLTVT.

The chain employs TRBV6-6 and TRBJ2-3, with D unresolved. Germline V CDR1 and CDR2: MNHNY, SVGAGI (reference sequence). This CDR3 comprises 15 residues. Trimming cost V 0 bases and J 0 bases, with 7 bases left between them. As DNA, the CDR3 is TGTGCCAGCAGTTACTCATCGCAGAGCACAGATACGCAGTATTTT. This translates into CASSYSSQSTDTQYF.

This clone has more than one count but fewer than ten. The chain links TRBV4-1 to TRBJ2-2; tentative D call: TRBD2 (6 bases). Germline loops: CDR1 MGHRA, CDR2 YSYEKL. CDR3 length equals 17 residues. Trimming cost V 0 bases and J 2 bases, with 13 bases left between them. This CDR3 is CASSQDRTGVNTGELFF. Here the CDR3 DNA reads TGCGCCAGCAGCCAAGATAGGACGGGGGTAAACACCGGGGAGCTGTTTTTT.

This clone was seen more than once but under ten times. The J gene is TRBJ2-3, the V gene TRBV5-4; 9 nucleotides match TRBD2. The CDR3 length is 15 residues. Germline V gives CDR1 SGHNT, CDR2 YYREEE (reference sequence). V trimming: 4 bases; J trimming: 9 bases; junction bases outside the gene matches: 12. CDR3 bases: TGTGCCAGCAGCCTCACAGGTAGCGGGAGTGGGACGCAGTATTTT. Translation gives CASSLTGSGSGTQYF.

This clone was counted between two and nine times. The CDR3 nucleotides are TGTGCCACCAGCAGAGAAGTGAGCCATTATGGCTACACCTTC. Protein sequence: CATSREVSHYGYTF. This chain uses TRBV15 with TRBJ1-2; unclear D gene. The CDR3 extends over 14 amino acids. Trimming took 0 bases from V and 5 from J, leaving 10 bases between them. Germline CDR1 reads LNHNV; CDR2 reads YYDKDF (reference sequence).